This T cell receptor beta chain came from a study of T-cell reconstitution after alpha-beta-depleted transplantation in children. Whole-study results and caveats: Some patients showed high day-60 TCRbeta diversity, which derived from surviving recipient T cells and thymic progenitors. When one year had passed after transplant, most T-cell counts and diversity came from newly produced T cells. Reportedly, alpha-beta T cells present about two months post-transplant originated from several hundred expanded clones of graft origin.

This clonotype was detected a few times. Antigen specificity is unknown. Unique molecular identifiers were built into the TCRbeta library. One entry per CDR3 protein results from TCRdb running MiXCR on the PCR reads. The sample includes 300,000 to 350,000 distinct CDR3 sequences, around 15% of them seen just once. There are 13 residues in the CDR3. The V gene's germline CDR1 is ENHRY and CDR2 SYGVKD. V lost 9 bases to trimming and J lost 1 base, with 12 bases between them. The V call is TRBV10-3, the J call TRBJ1-1, with no clear D. The source of this sequence is a male patient aged 2 to 9 who had a stem cell transplant for acute lymphoblastic leukemia, so the T cells may come from the graft donor. The specimen was PBMCs, mostly from graft donor cells, collected 360 days after TCRalphabeta/CD19-depleted stem cell transplant. The CDR3 DNA reads as TGTGCCATTAGGGAGGACCAGAACACTGAAGCTTTCTTT. It yields the protein CAIREDQNTEAFF.